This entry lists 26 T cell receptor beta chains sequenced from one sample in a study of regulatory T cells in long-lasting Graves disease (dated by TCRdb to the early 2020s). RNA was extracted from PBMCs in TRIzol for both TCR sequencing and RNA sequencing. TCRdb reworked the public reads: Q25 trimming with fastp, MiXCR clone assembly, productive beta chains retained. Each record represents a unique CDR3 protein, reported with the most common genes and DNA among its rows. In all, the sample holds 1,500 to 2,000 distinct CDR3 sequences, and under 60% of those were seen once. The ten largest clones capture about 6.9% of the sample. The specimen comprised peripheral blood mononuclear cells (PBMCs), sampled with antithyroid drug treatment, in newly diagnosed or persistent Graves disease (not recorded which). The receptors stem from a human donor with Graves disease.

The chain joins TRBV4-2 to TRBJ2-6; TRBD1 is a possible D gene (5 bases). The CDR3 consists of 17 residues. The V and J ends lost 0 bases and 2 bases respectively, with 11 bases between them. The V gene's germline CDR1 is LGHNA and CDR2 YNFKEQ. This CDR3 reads CASSQDQGTTGANVLTF. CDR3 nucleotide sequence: TGTGCCAGCAGCCAAGACCAGGGAACTACTGGGGCCAACGTCCTGACTTTC.

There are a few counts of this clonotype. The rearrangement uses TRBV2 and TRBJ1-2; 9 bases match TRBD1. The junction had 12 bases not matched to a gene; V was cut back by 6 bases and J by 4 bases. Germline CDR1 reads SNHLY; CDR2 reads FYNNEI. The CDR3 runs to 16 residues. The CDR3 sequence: CASRESGTGLIYGYTF. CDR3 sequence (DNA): TGTGCCAGCAGAGAATCCGGGACAGGGCTAATCTATGGCTACACCTTC.

The CDR3: CAISEGDEAFF. CDR3 nucleotide sequence: TGTGCCATCAGTGAAGGGGATGAAGCTTTCTTT. V is TRBV10-3 and J is TRBJ1-1; D is perhaps TRBD1 (5 bases). The CDR3 runs to 11 residues. V was shortened by 3 bases and J by 7 bases, with 6 bases between the two germline ends. CDR1 ENHRY and CDR2 SYGVKD come from the germline V gene.

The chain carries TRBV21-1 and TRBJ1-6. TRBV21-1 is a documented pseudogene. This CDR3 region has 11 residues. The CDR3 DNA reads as TGTGCCAGCAGCAAAAGGCGGACCCTGCACTTT. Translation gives CASSKRRTLHF.

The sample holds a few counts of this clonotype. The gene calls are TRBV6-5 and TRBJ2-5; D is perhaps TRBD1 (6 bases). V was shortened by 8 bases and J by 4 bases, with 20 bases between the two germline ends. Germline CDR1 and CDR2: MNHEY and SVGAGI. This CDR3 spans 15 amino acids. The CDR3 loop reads CASGPSVGQRETQYF. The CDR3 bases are TGTGCCAGCGGACCATCGGTAGGACAGCGAGAGACCCAGTACTTC.

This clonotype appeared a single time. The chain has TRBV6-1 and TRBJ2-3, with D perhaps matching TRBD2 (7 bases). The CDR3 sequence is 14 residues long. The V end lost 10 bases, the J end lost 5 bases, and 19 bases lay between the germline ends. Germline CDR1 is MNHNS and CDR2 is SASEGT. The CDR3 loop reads CATKPGGYQDTQYF. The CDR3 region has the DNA TGTGCCACAAAACCGGGGGGCTATCAAGATACGCAGTATTTT.

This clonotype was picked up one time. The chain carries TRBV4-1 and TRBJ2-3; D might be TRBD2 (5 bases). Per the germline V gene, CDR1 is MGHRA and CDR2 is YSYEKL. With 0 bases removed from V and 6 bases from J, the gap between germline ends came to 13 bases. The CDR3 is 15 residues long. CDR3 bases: TGCGCCAGCAGCCAAGAAATTCGGCGGGCGGATACGCAGTATTTT. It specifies CASSQEIRRADTQYF.

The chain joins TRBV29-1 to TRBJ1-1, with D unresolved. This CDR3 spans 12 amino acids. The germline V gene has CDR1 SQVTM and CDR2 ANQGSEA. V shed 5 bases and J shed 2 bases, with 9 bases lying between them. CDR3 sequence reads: CSVIHINTEAFF. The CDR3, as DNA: TGCAGCGTTATACATATCAACACTGAAGCTTTCTTT.

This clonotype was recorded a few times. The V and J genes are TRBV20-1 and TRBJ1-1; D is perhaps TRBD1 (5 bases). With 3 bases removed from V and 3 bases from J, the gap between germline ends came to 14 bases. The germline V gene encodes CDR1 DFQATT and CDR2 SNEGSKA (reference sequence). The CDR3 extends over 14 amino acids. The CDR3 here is CSASPGARHTEAFF. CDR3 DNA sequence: TGCAGTGCTAGCCCCGGGGCAAGACACACTGAAGCTTTCTTT.

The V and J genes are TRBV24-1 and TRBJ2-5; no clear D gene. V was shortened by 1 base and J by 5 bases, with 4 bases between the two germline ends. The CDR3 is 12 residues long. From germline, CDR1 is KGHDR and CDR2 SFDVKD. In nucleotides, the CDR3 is TGTGCCACCAGTGATTTTTCGGAGACCCAGTACTTC. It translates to CATSDFSETQYF.

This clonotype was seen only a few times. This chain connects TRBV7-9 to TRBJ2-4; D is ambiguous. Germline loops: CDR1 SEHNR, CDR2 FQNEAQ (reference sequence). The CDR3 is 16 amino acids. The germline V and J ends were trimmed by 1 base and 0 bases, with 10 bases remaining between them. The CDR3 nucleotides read TGTGCCAGCAGCTTAGATCTGGGCCCAGCCAAAAACATTCAGTACTTC. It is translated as CASSLDLGPAKNIQYF. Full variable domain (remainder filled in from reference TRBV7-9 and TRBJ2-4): DTGVSQNPRHKITKRGQNVTFRCDPISEHNRLYWYRQTLGQGPEFLTYFQNEAQLEKSRLLSDRFSAERPKGSFSTLEIQRTEQGDSAMYLCASSLDLGPAKNIQYFGAGTRLSVL.

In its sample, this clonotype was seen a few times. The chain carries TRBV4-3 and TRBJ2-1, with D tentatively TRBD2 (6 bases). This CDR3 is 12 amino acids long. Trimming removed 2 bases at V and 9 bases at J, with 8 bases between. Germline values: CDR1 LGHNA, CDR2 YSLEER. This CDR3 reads CASSQTSTEQFF. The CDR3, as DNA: TGCGCCAGCAGCCAAACTAGCACTGAGCAGTTCTTC.

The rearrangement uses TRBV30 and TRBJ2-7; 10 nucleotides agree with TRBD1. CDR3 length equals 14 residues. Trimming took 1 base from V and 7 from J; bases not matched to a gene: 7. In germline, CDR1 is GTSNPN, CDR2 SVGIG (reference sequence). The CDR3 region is CAWSAGTGEEEQYF. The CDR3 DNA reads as TGTGCCTGGAGTGCGGGGACAGGGGAAGAAGAGCAGTACTTC. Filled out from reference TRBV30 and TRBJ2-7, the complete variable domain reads SQTIHQWPATLVQPVGSPLSLECTVEGTSNPNLYWYRQAAGRGLQLLFYSVGIGQISSEVPQNLSASRPQDRQFILSSKKLLLSDSGFYLCAWSAGTGEEEQYFGPGTRLTVT.

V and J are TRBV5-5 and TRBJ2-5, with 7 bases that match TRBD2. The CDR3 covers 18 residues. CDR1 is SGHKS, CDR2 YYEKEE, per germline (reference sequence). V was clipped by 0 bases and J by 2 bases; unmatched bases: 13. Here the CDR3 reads CASSLVVSGGGGQETQYF. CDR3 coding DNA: TGTGCCAGCAGCTTGGTGGTCTCGGGCGGGGGAGGGCAAGAGACCCAGTACTTC.

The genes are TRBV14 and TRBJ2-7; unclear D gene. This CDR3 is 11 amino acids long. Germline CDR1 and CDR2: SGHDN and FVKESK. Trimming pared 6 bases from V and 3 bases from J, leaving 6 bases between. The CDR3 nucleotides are TGTGCCAGCAGTTCCTACTACGAGCAGTACTTC. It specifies CASSSYYEQYF.

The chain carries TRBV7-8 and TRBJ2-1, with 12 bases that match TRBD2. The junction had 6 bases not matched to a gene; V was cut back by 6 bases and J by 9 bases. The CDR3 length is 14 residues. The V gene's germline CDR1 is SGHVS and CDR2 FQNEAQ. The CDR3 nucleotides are TGTGCCAGCAGACTAGCGGGGGGTCTAGGTGAGCAGTTCTTC. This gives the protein CASRLAGGLGEQFF.

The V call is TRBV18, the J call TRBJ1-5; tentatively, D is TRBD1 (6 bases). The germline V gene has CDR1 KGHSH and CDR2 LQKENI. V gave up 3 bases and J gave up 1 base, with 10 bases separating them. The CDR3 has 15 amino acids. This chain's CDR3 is CASSPPGGSNQPQHF. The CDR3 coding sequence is TGTGCCAGCTCACCCCCCGGGGGCAGCAATCAGCCCCAGCATTTT.

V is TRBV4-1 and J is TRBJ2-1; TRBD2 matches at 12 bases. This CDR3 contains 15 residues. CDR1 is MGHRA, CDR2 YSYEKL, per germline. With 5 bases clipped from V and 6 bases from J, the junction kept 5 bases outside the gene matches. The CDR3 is CASSASGGVPNEQFF. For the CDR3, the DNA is TGCGCCAGCAGCGCTAGCGGGGGGGTACCCAATGAGCAGTTCTTC.

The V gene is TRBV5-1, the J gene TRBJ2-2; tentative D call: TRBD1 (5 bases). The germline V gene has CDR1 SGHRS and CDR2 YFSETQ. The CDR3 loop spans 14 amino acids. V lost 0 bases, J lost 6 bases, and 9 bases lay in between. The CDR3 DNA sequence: TGCGCCAGCAGCTTGGAGCAGGGCGCCGGGGAGCTGTTTTTT. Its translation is CASSLEQGAGELFF.

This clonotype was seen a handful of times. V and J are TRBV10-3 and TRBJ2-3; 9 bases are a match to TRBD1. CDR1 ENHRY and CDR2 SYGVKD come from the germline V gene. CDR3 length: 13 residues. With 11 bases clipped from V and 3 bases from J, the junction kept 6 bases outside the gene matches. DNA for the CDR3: TGTGCCGGCCGGGACAGGGATACAGATACGCAGTATTTT. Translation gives CAGRDRDTDTQYF.

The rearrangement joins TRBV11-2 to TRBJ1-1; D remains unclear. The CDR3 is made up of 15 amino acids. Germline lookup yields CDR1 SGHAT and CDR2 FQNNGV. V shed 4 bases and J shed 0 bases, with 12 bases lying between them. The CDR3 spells CASSSYRSMNTEAFF. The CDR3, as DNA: TGTGCCAGCAGCTCTTACAGAAGTATGAACACTGAAGCTTTCTTT. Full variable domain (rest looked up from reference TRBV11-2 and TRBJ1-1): EAGVAQSPRYKIIEKRQSVAFWCNPISGHATLYWYQQILGQGPKLLIQFQNNGVVDDSQLPKDRFSAERLKGVDSTLKIQPAKLEDSAVYLCASSSYRSMNTEAFFGQGTRLTVV.

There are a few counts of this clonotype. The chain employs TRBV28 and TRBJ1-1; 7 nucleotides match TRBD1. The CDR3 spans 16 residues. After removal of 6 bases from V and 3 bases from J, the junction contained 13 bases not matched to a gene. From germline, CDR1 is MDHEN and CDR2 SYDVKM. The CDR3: CASRRQGLVEDTEAFF. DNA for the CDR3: TGTGCCAGCAGACGACAGGGTCTCGTTGAGGACACTGAAGCTTTCTTT. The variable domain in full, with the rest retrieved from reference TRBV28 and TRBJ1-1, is DVKVTQSSRYLVKRTGEKVFLECVQDMDHENMFWYRQDPGLGLRLIYFSYDVKMKEKGDIPEGYSVSREKKERFSLILESASTNQTSMYLCASRRQGLVEDTEAFFGQGTRLTVV.

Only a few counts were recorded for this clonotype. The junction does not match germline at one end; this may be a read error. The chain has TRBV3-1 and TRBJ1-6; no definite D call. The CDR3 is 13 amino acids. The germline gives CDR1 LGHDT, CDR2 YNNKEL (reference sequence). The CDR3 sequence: CASRQEGSSPLHF. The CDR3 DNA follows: TGTGCCAGCAGACAAGAAGGGAGTTCACCCCTCCACTTT.

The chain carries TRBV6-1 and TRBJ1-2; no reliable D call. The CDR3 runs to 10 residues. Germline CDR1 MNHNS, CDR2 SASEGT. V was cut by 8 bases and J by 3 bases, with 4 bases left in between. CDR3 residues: CASGDYGYTF. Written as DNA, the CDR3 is TGTGCCAGCGGCGACTATGGCTACACCTTC.

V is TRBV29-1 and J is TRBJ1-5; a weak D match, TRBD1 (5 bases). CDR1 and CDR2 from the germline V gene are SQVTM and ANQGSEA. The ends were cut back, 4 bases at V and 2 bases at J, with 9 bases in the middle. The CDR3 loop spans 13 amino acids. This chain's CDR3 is CSVAQGGNQPQHF. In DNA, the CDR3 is TGCAGCGTTGCTCAGGGAGGCAATCAGCCCCAGCATTTT. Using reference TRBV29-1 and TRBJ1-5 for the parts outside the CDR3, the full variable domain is SAVISQKPSRDICQRGTSLTIQCQVDSQVTMMFWYRQQPGQSLTLIATANQGSEATYESGFVIDKFPISRPNLTFSTLTVSNMSPEDSSIYLCSVAQGGNQPQHFGDGTRLSIL.

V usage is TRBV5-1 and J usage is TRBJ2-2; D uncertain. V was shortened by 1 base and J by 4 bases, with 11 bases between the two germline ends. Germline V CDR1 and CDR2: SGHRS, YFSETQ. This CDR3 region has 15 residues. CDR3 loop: CASSLSSASTGELFF. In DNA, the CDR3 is TGCGCCAGCAGCTTGTCGTCGGCATCCACCGGGGAGCTGTTTTTT.